The entry that follows covers one TCR beta chain sequence. Its antigen is as yet unknown. Full-length variable regions came from constant-region reverse primers plus semi-nested Nested Universal Primer A PCR. TCRdb re-derived calls from the 5' RACE reads in MiXCR, one entry per CDR3 protein. This sample yields around 50,000 distinct CDR3 sequences, of which 26% are seen a single time; approximately 2% belongs to the top ten. Study results and limitations: The TCR gene usage of tumor memory CD4+ T cells clustered together with blood and lymph node memory CD4+ cells and with lymph node naive CD4+ cells.

Cells sorted as Tregs were CD4+, CD25+ and CD127-/low. Sequencing was done on a sample of tumor-infiltrating Tregs sorted from the breast tumor. The sequence was collected from a female donor with breast cancer.

This chain's CDR3 is CASSSTGSWGGYTF. CDR3 DNA sequence: TGCGCCAGCAGCTCGACAGGGAGTTGGGGTGGCTACACCTTC. This chain links TRBV5-1 with TRBJ1-2, with 7 bases identical to TRBD1. J gave up 7 bases and V 3 bases, and 9 bases lay outside the gene matches. The CDR3 totals 14 residues. Germline loops: CDR1 SGHRS, CDR2 YFSETQ.